The 27 T cell receptor beta chains given below trace back to one sample, sequenced in a study of Ad26.COV2.S vaccination and SARS-CoV-2 variants. Sample treatment: about 20 received Ad26.COV2.S at low or high dose, single or two shots; about 5 received placebo; per-sample allocation not given. Each sample was drawn 63 days after the first injection (of vaccine or placebo). Sequenced by immunoSEQ multiplex PCR; TCRdb stores in-frame clones only, minus some. The sample has more than 300,000 clones; just over 85% are singletons. The sequencing here drew on peripheral blood, taken in a trial of Ad26.COV2.S vaccine versus placebo. The source of these receptors is a person aged 18-65 years who received the Ad26.COV2.S COVID-19 vaccine or a placebo.

The V and J genes are TRBV6-2 or TRBV6-3 and TRBJ1-2; 9 bases map to TRBD1. This CDR3 spans 14 amino acids. Germline V lookup: CDR1 MNHEY, CDR2 SVGEGT. The V segment lost 5 bases and the J segment 8 bases; nucleotides outside the gene matches: 9. CDR3 sequence reads: CASSDLQGALGYTF. CDR3 DNA: TGTGCCAGCAGTGACTTACAGGGGGCGTTGGGCTACACCTTC.

CDR3 sequence: CATSVLTSEAFF. CDR3 in DNA: TGTGCCACCTCGGTATTGACCTCTGAAGCTTTCTTT. V gene TRBV13 combines with J gene TRBJ1-1; D not resolved. This CDR3 comprises 12 residues. V lost 10 bases to trimming and J lost 6 bases, with 15 bases between them. CDR1 is PRHDT and CDR2 is FYEKMQ in the germline V gene (reference sequence).

This sequence joins TRBV29-1 and TRBJ2-5, with 11 positions matching TRBD2. CDR1 is SQVTM, CDR2 ANQGSEA, per germline. The CDR3 runs to 16 residues. The ends lost 3 bases at V and 4 bases at J; junction bases unmatched: 10. CDR3 coding DNA: TGCAGCGTTGAGGGAATAGCGGGGGGGCGAGGAGAGACCCAGTACTTC. Translated: CSVEGIAGGRGETQYF.

The genes are TRBV4-1 and TRBJ2-1; 7 bases map to TRBD2. Germline CDR1 and CDR2: MGHRA and YSYEKL. J gave up 7 bases and V 3 bases, and 12 bases lay outside the gene matches. CDR3 size: 16 residues. The CDR3 nucleotides read TGCGCCAGCAGCCAGAAGGGAGGGCCATCCCGGAATGAGCAGTTCTTC. Its protein is CASSQKGGPSRNEQFF.

This clone was counted between two and nine times. The rearrangement links TRBV12-3 or TRBV12-4 to TRBJ1-1; D possibly corresponds to TRBD1 (6 bases). This CDR3 is 13 amino acids long. Trimming removed 6 bases at V and 10 bases at J, with 18 bases between. The CDR3 loop reads CASSLAEGEGAFF. The CDR3 DNA reads as TGTGCCAGCAGCCTGGCCGAGGGGGAAGGAGCTTTCTTT.

This clone was detected once. V and J are TRBV15 and TRBJ2-2, with D hard to call. The germline V and J ends were trimmed by 7 bases and 2 bases, with 14 bases remaining between them. Germline-derived CDR1 and CDR2 are LNHNV and YYDKDF (reference sequence). CDR3 size: 15 residues. CDR3 sequence reads: CATTHGPSNTGELFF. In DNA, the CDR3 is TGTGCCACCACTCATGGGCCTTCTAACACCGGGGAGCTGTTTTTT.

This clone was detected only once. CDR3 sequence: CASSYSEAGYGYTF. Here the CDR3 DNA reads TGCGCCAGCAGCTACTCGGAGGCGGGCTATGGCTACACCTTC. V and J are TRBV5-1 and TRBJ1-2, with D hard to call. The germline V gene encodes CDR1 SGHRS and CDR2 YFSETQ. The CDR3 contains 14 residues. The ends were cut back, 3 bases at V and 4 bases at J, with 13 bases in the middle.

In DNA form, the CDR3 reads TGTGCCTGGAGTGGGGGGGTCCGCACTGAAGCTTTCTTT. Encoded protein: CAWSGGVRTEAFF. The gene calls are TRBV30 and TRBJ1-1, with D possibly TRBD1 on 5 matching bases. Per germline, CDR1 GTSNPN and CDR2 SVGIG (reference sequence). V lost 1 base and J 4 bases, leaving 10 bases between the germline ends. The CDR3 consists of 13 residues.

The rearrangement joins TRBV11-2 to TRBJ1-3; tentatively, D is TRBD1 (5 bases). CDR1 is SGHAT, CDR2 FQNNGV, per germline. V was trimmed by 0 bases and J by 4 bases, leaving 10 bases between them. This CDR3 has 15 residues. The CDR3 DNA reads as TGTGCCAGCAGCTTAGAGGGGGTTTCCGGAAACACCATATATTTT. This encodes CASSLEGVSGNTIYF.

This chain uses TRBV5-4 with TRBJ2-5; D is possibly TRBD2 (5 bases). This CDR3 is 12 amino acids long. Trimming removed 4 bases at V and 2 bases at J, with 6 bases between. Germline CDR1 is SGHNT and CDR2 is YYREEE (reference sequence). The CDR3 spells CASSRGQETQYF. In nucleotides, the CDR3 is TGTGCCAGCAGCCGGGGTCAAGAGACCCAGTACTTC.

The rearrangement joins TRBV5-1 to TRBJ2-5; D is uncertain. V lost 0 bases, J lost 5 bases, and 14 bases lay in between. The CDR3 has 15 amino acids. CDR1 and CDR2 (germline): SGHRS, YFSETQ. This CDR3 is CASSLALGIGETQYF. The CDR3 nucleotides read TGCGCCAGCAGCTTGGCCTTGGGAATAGGGGAGACCCAGTACTTC.

Comment on this clone: The same CDR3 also results from other DNA sequences found in this sample. The chain couples TRBV3-1 (or the pseudogene TRBV3-2) to TRBJ2-5, with no clear D. The germline gives CDR1 LGHDT, CDR2 YNNKEL (reference sequence). The V gene lost 0 bases and the J gene lost 5 bases, with 7 bases spanning the gap. The CDR3 consists of 13 residues. The CDR3 reads CASSQDRGETQYF. CDR3 DNA: TGTGCCAGCAGCCAAGATCGTGGCGAGACCCAGTACTTC.

About this clone: At the DNA level, this CDR3 is encoded by other sequences in the same sample as well. The chain combines TRBV7-2 with TRBJ2-1; 7 bases map to TRBD2. This CDR3 has 14 amino acids. Per the germline V gene, CDR1 is SGHTA and CDR2 is FQGNSA. After removal of 0 bases from V and 4 bases from J, the junction contained 0 bases not matched to a gene. The DNA of the CDR3 is TGTGCCAGCAGCTTAGCGGGGGGGTACAATGAGCAGTTCTTC. Its protein is CASSLAGGYNEQFF.

The rearrangement joins TRBV5-1 to TRBJ1-2; D might be TRBD1 (6 bases). In germline, CDR1 is SGHRS, CDR2 YFSETQ. V dropped 0 bases and J dropped 8 bases, with 17 bases sitting between them. CDR3 length: 15 amino acids. CDR3 in DNA: TGCGCCAGCAGCTTGGGGGGGCCGGGGTTTAACGGCTACACCTTC. Translated, it gives CASSLGGPGFNGYTF. The whole variable domain, filled in from reference TRBV5-1 and TRBJ1-2, reads KAGVTQTPRYLIKTRGQQVTLSCSPISGHRSVSWYQQTPGQGLQFLFEYFSETQRNKGNFPGRFSGRQFSNSRSEMNVSTLELGDSALYLCASSLGGPGFNGYTFGSGTRLTVV.

This sequence joins TRBV27 and TRBJ1-1; no reliable D call. Trimming removed 6 bases at V and 5 bases at J, with 13 bases between. This CDR3 spans 13 amino acids. Germline V gene data show CDR1 as MNHEY and CDR2 as SMNVEV (reference sequence). This chain's CDR3 is CASSREKRTEAFF. In nucleotides, the CDR3 is TGTGCCAGCAGCCGGGAGAAACGGACTGAAGCTTTCTTT.

This chain links TRBV20-1 with TRBJ2-2; D is perhaps TRBD2 (7 bases). V lost 6 bases, J lost 4 bases, and 18 bases lay in between. The CDR3 extends over 15 amino acids. Per the germline V gene, CDR1 is DFQATT and CDR2 is SNEGSKA (reference sequence). The CDR3 loop reads CSASDGGRGTGELFF. The CDR3 nucleotides are TGCAGTGCAAGTGACGGGGGGCGGGGCACCGGGGAGCTGTTTTTT.

The chain combines TRBV5-4 with TRBJ2-4; TRBD1 matches at 7 bases. There are 14 residues in the CDR3. Germline assignment: CDR1 SGHNT and CDR2 YYREEE (reference sequence). The J segment lost 4 bases and the V segment lost 4 bases, leaving 5 bases of the junction unmatched. CDR3 residues: CASSPAQGKNIQYF. CDR3 nucleotides: TGTGCCAGCAGCCCTGCACAGGGGAAAAACATTCAGTACTTC.

The chain uses TRBV11-1 and TRBJ2-2; D is unresolved. The germline gives CDR1 SGHAT, CDR2 FQDESV (reference sequence). The CDR3 loop spans 16 amino acids. Trimming cost V 5 bases and J 4 bases, with 17 bases left between them. CDR3 in DNA: TGTGCCAGCAGCCCCCAAGTATTTGGCGGCACCGGGGAGCTGTTTTTT. This encodes CASSPQVFGGTGELFF.

V and J are TRBV7-8 and TRBJ2-1; D not resolved. Looked up from germline, CDR1 is SGHVS and CDR2 is FQNEAQ. The V end was cut by 5 bases, the J end by 8 bases, with 7 bases between. The CDR3 has 11 amino acids. CDR3 protein: CASSPRHEQFF. Here the CDR3 DNA reads TGTGCCAGCAGCCCCCGTCATGAGCAGTTCTTC.

This chain uses TRBV5-1 with TRBJ2-5; D might be TRBD2 (6 bases). V was trimmed by 0 bases and J by 3 bases, leaving 12 bases between them. This CDR3 is built from 15 residues. In germline, CDR1 is SGHRS, CDR2 YFSETQ. DNA of the CDR3: TGCGCCAGCAGCTTGGGTGCGGGAACTAAAGAGACCCAGTACTTC. This translates into CASSLGAGTKETQYF.

The chain uses TRBV1 and TRBJ2-1; TRBD2 is the table's D call, not checked against the DNA. TRBV1 is a documented pseudogene. This CDR3 comprises 17 residues. The CDR3 bases are TGCACCAGCAGCCAAAACTTAGCGGGGGGTACCTACAATGAGCAGTTCTTC. As protein: CTSSQNLAGGTYNEQFF.

In its sample, this clone was seen once. This chain links TRBV7-9 with TRBJ2-5; a possible D gene is TRBD2 (5 bases). The CDR3 runs 13 residues. Deletions cut 5 bases from V and 5 bases from J, with 12 bases between. The germline V gene has CDR1 SEHNR and CDR2 FQNEAQ (reference sequence). The CDR3 nucleotides are TGTGCCAGCAGCCGTCGGGGTAAGGAGACCCAGTACTTC. It encodes CASSRRGKETQYF.

The gene calls are TRBV28 and TRBJ1-2; D is possibly TRBD1 (6 bases). The CDR3 has 16 amino acids. From germline, CDR1 is MDHEN and CDR2 SYDVKM. V was cut by 6 bases and J by 1 base, with 18 bases left in between. In DNA, the CDR3 is TGTGCCAGCAGCCCCAGGGGCGGGAAGATTAACTATGGCTACACCTTC. It translates to CASSPRGGKINYGYTF.

The chain has TRBV20-1 and TRBJ1-1; D unclear. The germline V and J ends were trimmed by 7 bases and 4 bases, with 22 bases remaining between them. Germline CDR1 DFQATT, CDR2 SNEGSKA (reference sequence). The length of the CDR3 is 15 residues. The DNA for the CDR3 is TGCAGTGTTAGTTGGCACCCCTCCGTAGGCACTGAAGCTTTCTTT. Its protein product is CSVSWHPSVGTEAFF.

The chain links TRBV3-1 (or the pseudogene TRBV3-2) to TRBJ2-7; 8 nucleotides align to TRBD2. The V gene's germline CDR1 is LGHDT and CDR2 YNNKEL (reference sequence). The junction had 6 bases not matched to a gene; V was cut back by 4 bases and J by 1 base. The CDR3 is 15 amino acids. The CDR3 is CASSPLGLESYEQYF. CDR3 DNA: TGTGCCAGCAGCCCCCTGGGACTAGAGTCCTACGAGCAGTACTTC.

V usage is TRBV23-1 and J usage is TRBJ1-1, with 9 bases lining up with TRBD1. TRBV23-1 is identified as an open reading frame with a role that is uncertain. This CDR3 has 16 residues. V shed 1 base and J 7 bases; nucleotides not matched to a gene: 10. This CDR3 is CASSQYRGRGRIEAFF. The DNA of the CDR3 is TGCGCCAGCAGTCAATACAGGGGGCGAGGCCGAATTGAAGCTTTCTTT.

This chain joins TRBV4-1 and TRBJ2-3; D perhaps matches TRBD2 (6 bases). V lost 4 bases to trimming and J lost 3 bases, with 20 bases between them. Germline V gives CDR1 MGHRA, CDR2 YSYEKL. The CDR3 has 17 amino acids. The CDR3 sequence: CASSPTTSSYGTDTQYF. CDR3 nucleotide sequence: TGCGCCAGCAGCCCGACGACTAGTTCCTACGGGACAGATACGCAGTATTTT.